This TCR beta chain came from a study of T-cell reconstitution after alpha-beta-depleted transplantation in children. This clonotype was recorded at least ten times. Its target is not known. During its preparation, the TCRbeta library received unique molecular identifiers. TCRdb reprocessed the PCR reads via MiXCR and lists one record per CDR3 protein. The profile shows some 180,000 distinct CDR3 sequences, approximately 6.9% of them singletons. Study-level results: Several hundred expanded graft clones reportedly supplied alpha-beta T cells about two months after transplant. Surviving recipient T cells and thymic progenitors underlay high day-60 TCRbeta diversity in some patients. Fresh T-cell production supplied most of the T-cell counts and diversity seen one year after transplant.

Trimming shortened V by 9 bases and J by 0 bases, and 13 bases separated the two germline ends. CDR1 and CDR2 from the germline V gene are MDHEN and SYDVKM. The CDR3 contains 14 residues. The receptor was derived from a boy younger than 10 with acute lymphoblastic leukemia, due to receive a stem cell transplant. The chain has TRBV28 and TRBJ2-3; D may be TRBD2 (6 bases). The input for sequencing was PBMCs, taken before TCRalphabeta/CD19-depleted stem cell transplant. This CDR3 is CASIAAVSTDTQYF. Written as DNA, the CDR3 is TGTGCCAGTATAGCGGCTGTCAGCACAGATACGCAGTATTTT. Full variable domain (outside the CDR3, taken from reference TRBV28 and TRBJ2-3): DVKVTQSSRYLVKRTGEKVFLECVQDMDHENMFWYRQDPGLGLRLIYFSYDVKMKEKGDIPEGYSVSREKKERFSLILESASTNQTSMYLCASIAAVSTDTQYFGPGTRLTVL.